This note documents a single TCR beta chain sequence. This entry comes from a study of blood T cell repertoires in COVID-19. Study summary: From the United States, Italy and Spain came samples of acute and convalescent COVID-19. The analysed material was cDNA or gDNA that came from T cells, B-cell-depleted T cells, or PBMCs.

The CDR3 extends over 16 amino acids. With 0 bases clipped from V and 2 bases from J, the junction kept 7 bases outside the gene matches. Germline-derived CDR1 and CDR2 are SGHRS and YFSETQ. Original methodology: Amplifying reference gene primers gave estimates of nucleated cell counts. Clones were read by immunoSEQ multiplex PCR, and TCRdb kept only the in-frame ones, dropping some. For V, J and clone size, that table is used; D and trimming come from the DNA. Among 130,000 to 150,000 clones listed, about 89% were seen once. This clonotype was obtained from a man at least 80 years old with acute or convalescent COVID-19. This chain uses TRBV5-1 with TRBJ2-5, with TRBD2 matching 7 bases. Sequencing was done on a sample of peripheral blood. CDR3 sequence (DNA): TGCGCCAGCAGCTTGGGTAGCGGGCCGATTCAAGAGACCCAGTACTTC. Amino acid sequence: CASSLGSGPIQETQYF.